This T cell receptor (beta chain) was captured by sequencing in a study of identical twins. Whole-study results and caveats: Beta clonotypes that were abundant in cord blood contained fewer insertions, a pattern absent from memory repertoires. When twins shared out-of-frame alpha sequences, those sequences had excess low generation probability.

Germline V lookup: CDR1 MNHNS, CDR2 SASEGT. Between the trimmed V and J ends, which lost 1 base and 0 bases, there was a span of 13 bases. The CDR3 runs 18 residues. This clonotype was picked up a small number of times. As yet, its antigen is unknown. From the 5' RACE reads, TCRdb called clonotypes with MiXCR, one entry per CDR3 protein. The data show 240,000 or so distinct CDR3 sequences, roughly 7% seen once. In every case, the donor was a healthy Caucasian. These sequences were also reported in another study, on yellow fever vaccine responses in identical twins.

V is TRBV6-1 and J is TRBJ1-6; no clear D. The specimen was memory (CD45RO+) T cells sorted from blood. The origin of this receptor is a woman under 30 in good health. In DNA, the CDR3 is TGTGCCAGCAGTGAAGGATGGACGTCAAGCTCCTATAATTCACCCCTCCACTTT. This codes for CASSEGWTSSSYNSPLHF.